This record concerns one T cell receptor (beta chain) sequence. The antigen is unknown. This CDR3 contains 11 residues. Looked up from germline, CDR1 is SGDLS and CDR2 is YYNGEE. With 3 bases removed from V and 4 bases from J, the gap between germline ends came to 4 bases. The record originates from a study of a mutant IDH1 vaccine in newly diagnosed glioma. Study as a whole: Before enrollment, the patients had been treated with radiotherapy alone, temozolomide alone, or both together. Most of them had received both.

The time point denotes: baseline, week 1 (first vaccination visit). Indicated treatment: pre-vaccination baseline after standard-of-care therapy. The donor cohort comprised cases of new WHO grade 3 or 4 IDH1-mutant, ATRX-lost astrocytoma. Measured with immunoSEQ multiplex PCR; TCRdb has only the in-frame clones, and not every one. The table records about 16,000 clones, roughly 95% of them present only once. Whole-study results and caveats: Pseudoprogression apparently tracked independently of changes in top peripheral T cell clonotypes. Overall, 93.3% of patients had vaccine-induced immune responses.

The material sequenced was peripheral blood mononuclear cells (PBMCs), taken from a glioma patient treated with radiotherapy, temozolomide or both. This chain links TRBV9 with TRBJ1-2; unclear D gene. The receptor was isolated from a woman between 18 and 29 years old with glioma. Some clones in this sample may be carry-over from other donors' samples. The CDR3 reads CASSASYGYTF. Here the CDR3 DNA reads TGTGCCAGCAGCGCATCCTATGGCTACACCTTC.